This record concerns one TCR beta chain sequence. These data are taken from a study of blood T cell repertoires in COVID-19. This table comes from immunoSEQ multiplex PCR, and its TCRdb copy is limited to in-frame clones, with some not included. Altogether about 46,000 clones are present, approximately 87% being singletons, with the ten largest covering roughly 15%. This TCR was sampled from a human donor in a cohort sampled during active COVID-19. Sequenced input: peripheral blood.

CDR3 protein: CASSLEYSNQPQHF. CDR3 nucleotides: TGTGCCAGCTCCCTCGAGTATAGCAATCAGCCCCAGCATTTT. The chain recombines TRBV18 with TRBJ1-5; D remains ambiguous. CDR3 size: 14 residues. CDR1 and CDR2 (germline): KGHSH, LQKENI. The germline V and J ends were trimmed by 6 bases and 0 bases, with 9 bases remaining between them.